This passage covers 6 T cell receptor beta chains from one sample sequenced in a study of cytomegalovirus exposure and HLA in healthy donors. Using immunoSEQ multiplex PCR, the repertoire was profiled, and TCRdb retains in-frame clones only, with some absent. This table holds 200,000 to 250,000 clones, around 86% found once. Sample: PBMCs. These receptors all stem from a young woman in good health and CMV-seropositive.

This chain links TRBV21-1 with TRBJ2-5; TRBD2 is the table's D call, not checked against the DNA. TRBV21-1 is a pseudogene locus. This CDR3 comprises 17 residues. The CDR3: CASSKLWREEYQETQYF. CDR3 sequence (DNA): TGTGCCAGCAGCAAACTGTGGCGGGAGGAGTACCAAGAGACCCAGTACTTC.

V usage is TRBV6-5 and J usage is TRBJ1-5; D gene ambiguous. The germline gives CDR1 MNHEY, CDR2 SVGAGI. V was trimmed by 5 bases and J by 1 base, leaving 9 bases between them. CDR3 length equals 14 residues. CDR3: CASSLNPSNQPQHF. The CDR3 coding sequence is TGTGCCAGCAGTCTAAATCCGAGCAATCAGCCCCAGCATTTT.

The rearrangement joins TRBV5-1 to TRBJ2-7; 10 nucleotides align to TRBD1. Germline V CDR1 and CDR2: SGHRS, YFSETQ. The CDR3 is made up of 14 amino acids. The V gene end was trimmed by 4 bases and the J gene end by 3 bases; junction bases not matched to a gene: 4. CDR3 sequence reads: CASSEGQGYYEQYF. The CDR3 DNA reads as TGCGCCAGCAGCGAGGGACAGGGGTACTACGAGCAGTACTTC.

V gene TRBV11-2 combines with J gene TRBJ2-1; 12 bases line up with TRBD1. Germline loops: CDR1 SGHAT, CDR2 FQNNGV. This CDR3 comprises 19 residues. V lost 5 bases to trimming and J lost 4 bases; unmatched junction nucleotides: 15. CDR3 nucleotide sequence: TGTGCCAGCAGCCCGGGACAGGGGGCGCGAAGCGGGAGGTACAATGAGCAGTTCTTC. Its translation is CASSPGQGARSGRYNEQFF.

CDR3 loop: CASSRDIRNQPQHF. CDR3 nucleotides: TGTGCCAGCAGCCGGGACATCCGAAATCAGCCCCAGCATTTT. The V gene is TRBV7-9, the J gene TRBJ1-5; tentatively, D is TRBD1 (6 bases). Germline lookup yields CDR1 SEHNR and CDR2 FQNEAQ (reference sequence). This CDR3 contains 14 residues. Deletions cut 5 bases from V and 4 bases from J, with 12 bases between.

The genes are TRBV5-1 and TRBJ2-2; a possible D gene is TRBD2 (7 bases). V lost 4 bases to trimming and J lost 5 bases, with 15 bases between them. Germline values: CDR1 SGHRS, CDR2 YFSETQ. This CDR3 has 15 amino acids. The DNA for the CDR3 is TGCGCCAGCAGCCCCGGGGGGCTTGGGACCGGGGAGCTGTTTTTT. Residues: CASSPGGLGTGELFF.